A selection of T cell receptor beta chains follows, all from one sample in a study of blood T cell repertoires in COVID-19. Using immunoSEQ multiplex PCR, the repertoire was profiled, and TCRdb retains in-frame clones only, with some absent. The data contain fewer than 200,000 clones, less than 85% of them singletons. Sequenced sample: PBMCs or T cells enriched from blood (not recorded which). Every receptor here comes from a man in his fifties or sixties who had recovered from COVID-19. Both conserved end residues are part of each CDR3. The D gene is left open where the match is weak.

d_call j_call v_call cdr3_aa
. TRBJ1-2 TRBV7-2 CASSVDGRGGYTF
TRBD1 TRBJ1-3 TRBV4-2 CASSPPGQGTGNTIYF
TRBD2 TRBJ2-7 TRBV3-1/TRBV3-2 CASSPRFSGASYEQYF
TRBD1 TRBJ2-2 TRBV10-3 CAIRTGTAYTGELFF
TRBD1 TRBJ1-1 TRBV3-1/TRBV3-2 CASTHGGTGGRTEAFF
TRBD1 TRBJ1-4 TRBV27 CASSSRQGREKLFF
TRBD2 TRBJ2-3 TRBV5-4 CASIPWAGGSTDTQYF
TRBD2 TRBJ2-3 TRBV11-2 CASRLAGTDTQYF
TRBD2 TRBJ2-3 TRBV4-1 CASSQEWRGSTDTQYF
. TRBJ1-5 TRBV10-3 CAISDLTSNQPQHF
TRBD1 TRBJ1-1 TRBV5-4 CASSLKDRVGTEAFF
. TRBJ1-4 TRBV6-6 CASSYRGANEKLFF
. TRBJ1-2 TRBV7-2 CASSLRGNYGYTF
. TRBJ1-2 TRBV28 CASSPPGARSGGYTF
TRBD2 TRBJ2-7 TRBV5-4 CASSPRKVTSGEAYEQYF
TRBD2 TRBJ2-7 TRBV12-3/TRBV12-4 CASSQWGGYEQYF
. TRBJ1-5 TRBV2 CASRRENNQPQHF
. TRBJ2-3 TRBV7-3 CASSVTGHLITDTQYF
. TRBJ2-7 TRBV5-6 CASSSRGTWSYEQYF
TRBD2 TRBJ2-3 TRBV9 CASSPLGGGASDTQYF
TRBD1 TRBJ2-7 TRBV2 CASSDRTGVSYEQYF
. TRBJ1-3 TRBV19 CASHNTGKIFSGNTIYF
. TRBJ2-2 TRBV11-3 CASSPMATGELFF
. TRBJ2-7 TRBV7-9 CASSSMGGPSYEQYF
. TRBJ1-1 TRBV12-3/TRBV12-4 CASTWGENTEAFF
TRBD1 TRBJ1-1 TRBV25-1 CASRPGGGTEAFF
. TRBJ2-7 TRBV5-1 CASSGRNYEQYF
. TRBJ1-5 TRBV3-1/TRBV3-2 CASSPGGAPQHF
. TRBJ2-2 TRBV2 CASSPRGPGELFF
. TRBJ1-6 TRBV4-1 CASSLDRSSYNSPLHF
TRBD1 TRBJ2-3 TRBV5-1 CASVTGTARDTQYF
. TRBJ2-7 TRBV7-9 CASSSNLAPGHNSYEQYF
. TRBJ2-7 TRBV2 CASARNVYEQYF